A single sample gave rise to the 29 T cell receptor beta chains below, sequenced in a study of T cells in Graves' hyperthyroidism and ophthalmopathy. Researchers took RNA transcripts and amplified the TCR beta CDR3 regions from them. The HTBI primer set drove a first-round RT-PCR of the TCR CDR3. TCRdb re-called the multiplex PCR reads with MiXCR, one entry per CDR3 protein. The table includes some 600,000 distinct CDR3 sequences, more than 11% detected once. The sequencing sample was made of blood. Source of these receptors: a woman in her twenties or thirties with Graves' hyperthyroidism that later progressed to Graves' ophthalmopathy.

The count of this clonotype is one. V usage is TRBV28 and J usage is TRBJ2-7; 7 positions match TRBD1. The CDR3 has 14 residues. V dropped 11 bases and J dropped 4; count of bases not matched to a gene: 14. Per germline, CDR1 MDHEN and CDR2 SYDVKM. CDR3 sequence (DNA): TGTGCCGGCTCCGTGGGACAGCGAAATTACGAGCAGTACTTC. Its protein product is CAGSVGQRNYEQYF. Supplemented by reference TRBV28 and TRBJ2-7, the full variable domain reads DVKVTQSSRYLVKRTGEKVFLECVQDMDHENMFWYRQDPGLGLRLIYFSYDVKMKEKGDIPEGYSVSREKKERFSLILESASTNQTSMYLCAGSVGQRNYEQYFGPGTRLTVT.

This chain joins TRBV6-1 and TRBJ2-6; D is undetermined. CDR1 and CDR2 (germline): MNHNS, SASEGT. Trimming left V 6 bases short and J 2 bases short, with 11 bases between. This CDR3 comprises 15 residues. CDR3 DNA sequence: TGTGCCAGCAGAAAACAAACAGCTGGGGCCAACGTCCTGACTTTC. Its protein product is CASRKQTAGANVLTF.

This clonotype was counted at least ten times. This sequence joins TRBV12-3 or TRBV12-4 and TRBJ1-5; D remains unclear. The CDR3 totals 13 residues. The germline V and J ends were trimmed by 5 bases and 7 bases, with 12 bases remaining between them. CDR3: CASSPGEGQPQHF. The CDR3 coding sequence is TGTGCCAGCAGTCCGGGTGAGGGCCAGCCCCAGCATTTT.

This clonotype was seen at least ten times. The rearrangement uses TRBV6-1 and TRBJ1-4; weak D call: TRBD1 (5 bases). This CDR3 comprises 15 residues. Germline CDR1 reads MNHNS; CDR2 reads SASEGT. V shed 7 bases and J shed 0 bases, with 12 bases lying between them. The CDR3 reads CASTRQGATNEKLFF. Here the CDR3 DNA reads TGTGCCAGCACGAGGCAGGGTGCAACTAATGAAAAACTGTTTTTT.

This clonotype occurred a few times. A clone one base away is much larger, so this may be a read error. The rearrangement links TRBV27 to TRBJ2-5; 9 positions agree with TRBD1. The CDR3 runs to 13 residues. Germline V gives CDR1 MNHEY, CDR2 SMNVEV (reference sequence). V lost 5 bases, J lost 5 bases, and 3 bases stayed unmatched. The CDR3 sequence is CASSGTGTETQYF. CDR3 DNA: TGTGCCAGCAGTGGGACAGGGACGGAGACCCAGTACTTC.

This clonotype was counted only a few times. DNA of the CDR3: TGTGCCAGCAGCCCCTCTTGGGGCTACACCTTC. Amino acid sequence: CASSPSWGYTF. This chain connects TRBV7-2 to TRBJ1-2; D ambiguous. The V end lost 5 bases, the J end lost 8 bases, and 9 bases lay between the germline ends. This CDR3 has 11 residues. Germline CDR1 is SGHTA and CDR2 is FQGNSA. The full variable domain, its missing parts supplied by reference TRBV7-2 and TRBJ1-2, is GAGVSQSPSNKVTEKGKDVELRCDPISGHTALYWYRQSLGQGLEFLIYFQGNSAPDKSGLPSDRFSAERTGGSVSTLTIQRTQQEDSAVYLCASSPSWGYTFGSGTRLTVV.

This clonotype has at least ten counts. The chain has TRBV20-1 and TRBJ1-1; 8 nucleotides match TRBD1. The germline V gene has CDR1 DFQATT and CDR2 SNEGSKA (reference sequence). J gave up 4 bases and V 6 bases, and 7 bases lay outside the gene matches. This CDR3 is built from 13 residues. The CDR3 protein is CSALWTGSTEAFF. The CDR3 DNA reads TGCAGTGCCCTATGGACAGGGAGCACTGAAGCTTTCTTT.

The CDR3 DNA sequence: TGTGCCTGGAGTGTCGGTAGCGAGAGTGCGAATACGCAGTATTTT. Translation: CAWSVGSESANTQYF. The genes are TRBV30 and TRBJ2-3; D possibly corresponds to TRBD2 (5 bases). V gave up 0 bases and J gave up 7 bases, with 17 bases separating them. This CDR3 spans 15 amino acids. From germline, CDR1 is GTSNPN and CDR2 SVGIG (reference sequence). Full variable domain (rest looked up from reference TRBV30 and TRBJ2-3): SQTIHQWPATLVQPVGSPLSLECTVEGTSNPNLYWYRQAAGRGLQLLFYSVGIGQISSEVPQNLSASRPQDRQFILSSKKLLLSDSGFYLCAWSVGSESANTQYFGPGTRLTVL.

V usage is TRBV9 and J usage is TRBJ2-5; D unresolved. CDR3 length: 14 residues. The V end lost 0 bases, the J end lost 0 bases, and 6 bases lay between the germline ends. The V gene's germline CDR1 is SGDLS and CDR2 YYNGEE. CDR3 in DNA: TGTGCCAGCAGCGTAGGACCTAACCAAGAGACCCAGTACTTC. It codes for CASSVGPNQETQYF.

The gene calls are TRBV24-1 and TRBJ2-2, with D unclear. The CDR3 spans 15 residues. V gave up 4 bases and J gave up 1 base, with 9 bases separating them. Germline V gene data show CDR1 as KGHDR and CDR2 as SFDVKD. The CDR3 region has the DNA TGTGCCACCAGTGACCCCACCGGGAACACCGGGGAGCTGTTTTTT. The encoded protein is CATSDPTGNTGELFF.

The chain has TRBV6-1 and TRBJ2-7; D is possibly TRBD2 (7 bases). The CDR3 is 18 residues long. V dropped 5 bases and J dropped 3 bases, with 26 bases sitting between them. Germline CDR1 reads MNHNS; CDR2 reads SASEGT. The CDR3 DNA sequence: TGTGCCAGCAGTCCAGGATTATTGGACAGCGGGATATACTACGAGCAGTACTTC. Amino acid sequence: CASSPGLLDSGIYYEQYF.

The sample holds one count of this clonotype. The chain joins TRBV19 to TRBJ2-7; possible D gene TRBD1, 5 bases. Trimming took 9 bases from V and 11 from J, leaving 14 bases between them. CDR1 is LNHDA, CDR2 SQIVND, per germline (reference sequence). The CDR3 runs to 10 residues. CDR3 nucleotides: TGTGCCAGCATAGGGGATGAGAAGTACTTC. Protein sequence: CASIGDEKYF.

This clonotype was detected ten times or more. This chain's CDR3 is CASSQQAPYGYTF. DNA of the CDR3: TGTGCCAGCAGTCAACAGGCCCCCTATGGCTACACCTTC. The chain couples TRBV12-3 or TRBV12-4 to TRBJ1-2; weak D call: TRBD1 (5 bases). The V end lost 5 bases, the J end lost 4 bases, and 11 bases lay between the germline ends. The CDR3 runs to 13 residues.

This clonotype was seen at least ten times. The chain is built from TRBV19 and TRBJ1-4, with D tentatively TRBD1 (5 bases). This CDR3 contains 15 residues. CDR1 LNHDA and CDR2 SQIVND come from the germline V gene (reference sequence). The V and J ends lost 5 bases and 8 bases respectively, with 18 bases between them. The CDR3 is CASSPGGGSREKLFF. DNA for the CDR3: TGTGCCAGTAGTCCCGGTGGGGGGTCGAGGGAAAAACTGTTTTTT.

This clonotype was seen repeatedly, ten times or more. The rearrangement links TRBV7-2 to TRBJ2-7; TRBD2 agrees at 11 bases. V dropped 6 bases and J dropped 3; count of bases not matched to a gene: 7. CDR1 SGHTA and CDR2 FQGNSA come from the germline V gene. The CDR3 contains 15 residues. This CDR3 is CASRGGLAVGYEQYF. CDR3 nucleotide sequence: TGTGCCAGCAGGGGGGGACTAGCGGTCGGCTACGAGCAGTACTTC.

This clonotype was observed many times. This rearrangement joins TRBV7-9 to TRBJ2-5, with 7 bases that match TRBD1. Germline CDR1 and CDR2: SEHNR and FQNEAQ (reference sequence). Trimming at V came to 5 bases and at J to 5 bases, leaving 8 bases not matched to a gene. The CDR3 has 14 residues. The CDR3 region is CASSQGTAMETQYF. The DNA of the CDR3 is TGTGCCAGCAGCCAAGGGACAGCAATGGAGACCCAGTACTTC. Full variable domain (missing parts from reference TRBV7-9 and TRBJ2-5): DTGVSQNPRHKITKRGQNVTFRCDPISEHNRLYWYRQTLGQGPEFLTYFQNEAQLEKSRLLSDRFSAERPKGSFSTLEIQRTEQGDSAMYLCASSQGTAMETQYFGPGTRLLVL.

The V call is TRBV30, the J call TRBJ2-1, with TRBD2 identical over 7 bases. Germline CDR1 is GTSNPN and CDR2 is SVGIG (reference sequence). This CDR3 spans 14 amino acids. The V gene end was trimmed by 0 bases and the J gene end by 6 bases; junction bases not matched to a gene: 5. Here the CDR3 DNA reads TGTGCCTGGAGTGTAAACTGGGAGGGCAATGAGCAGTTCTTC. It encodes CAWSVNWEGNEQFF.

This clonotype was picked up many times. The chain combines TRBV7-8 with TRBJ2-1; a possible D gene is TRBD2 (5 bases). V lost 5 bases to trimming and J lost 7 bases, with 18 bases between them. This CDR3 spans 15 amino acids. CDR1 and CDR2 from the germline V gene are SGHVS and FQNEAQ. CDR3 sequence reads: CASSHVRDPFNEQFF. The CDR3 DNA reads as TGTGCCAGCAGCCACGTACGGGATCCTTTTAATGAGCAGTTCTTC.

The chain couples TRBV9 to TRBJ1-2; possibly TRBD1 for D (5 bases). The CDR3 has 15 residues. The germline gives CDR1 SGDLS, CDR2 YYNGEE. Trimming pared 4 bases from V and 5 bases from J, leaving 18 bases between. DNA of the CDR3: TGTGCCAGCAGCTCCTCTCCTCCAGGGATATATGGCTACACCTTC. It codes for CASSSSPPGIYGYTF.

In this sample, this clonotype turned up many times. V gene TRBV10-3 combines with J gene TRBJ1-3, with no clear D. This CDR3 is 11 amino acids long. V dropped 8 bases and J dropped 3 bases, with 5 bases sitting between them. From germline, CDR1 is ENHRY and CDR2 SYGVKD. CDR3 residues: CAIYDGNTIYF. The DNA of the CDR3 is TGTGCCATCTACGATGGAAACACCATATATTTT.

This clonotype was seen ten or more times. The CDR3 DNA is TGTGCCAGCAGCCAAGGAGCCCAGGATGGGCCCCAGCATTTT. Its protein product is CASSQGAQDGPQHF. The V call is TRBV3-1, the J call TRBJ1-5; D call uncertain. V lost 1 base and J 9 bases, leaving 13 bases between the germline ends. The CDR3 has 14 residues. In germline, CDR1 is LGHDT, CDR2 YNNKEL (reference sequence).

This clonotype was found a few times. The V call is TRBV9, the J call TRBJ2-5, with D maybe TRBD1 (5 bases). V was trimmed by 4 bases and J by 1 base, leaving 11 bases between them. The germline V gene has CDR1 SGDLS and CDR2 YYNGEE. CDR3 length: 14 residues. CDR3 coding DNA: TGTGCCAGCAGCACCCAGGGCGCCCAAGAGACCCAGTACTTC. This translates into CASSTQGAQETQYF.

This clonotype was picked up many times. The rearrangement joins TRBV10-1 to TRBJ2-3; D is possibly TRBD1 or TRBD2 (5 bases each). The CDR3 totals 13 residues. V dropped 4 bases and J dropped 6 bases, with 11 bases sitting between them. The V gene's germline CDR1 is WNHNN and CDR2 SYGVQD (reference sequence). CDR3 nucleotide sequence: TGCGCCAGCAGTGGGGACGTGCCCGATACGCAGTATTTT. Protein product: CASSGDVPDTQYF.

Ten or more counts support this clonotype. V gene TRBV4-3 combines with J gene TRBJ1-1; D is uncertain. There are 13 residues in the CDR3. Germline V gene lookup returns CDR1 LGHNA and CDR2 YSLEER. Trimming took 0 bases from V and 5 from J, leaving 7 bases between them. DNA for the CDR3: TGCGCCAGCAGCCAAGACCCCCGGACTGAAGCTTTCTTT. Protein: CASSQDPRTEAFF.

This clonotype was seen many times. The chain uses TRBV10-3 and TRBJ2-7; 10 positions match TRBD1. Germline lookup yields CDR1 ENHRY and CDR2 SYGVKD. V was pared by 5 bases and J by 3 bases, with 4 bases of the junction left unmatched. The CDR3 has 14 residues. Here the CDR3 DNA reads TGTGCCATCAGTAACTGGACAGGGGGCTACGAGCAGTACTTC. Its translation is CAISNWTGGYEQYF.

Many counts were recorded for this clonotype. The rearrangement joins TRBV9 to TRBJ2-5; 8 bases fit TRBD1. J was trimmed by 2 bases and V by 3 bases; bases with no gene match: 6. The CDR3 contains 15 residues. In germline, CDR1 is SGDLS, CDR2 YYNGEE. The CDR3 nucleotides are TGTGCCAGCAGCGCCAGACAGGGGTGGCAAGAGACCCAGTACTTC. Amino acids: CASSARQGWQETQYF.

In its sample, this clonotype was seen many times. The CDR3 here is CAWIPRGETEAFF. The DNA of the CDR3 is TGTGCCTGGATCCCAAGAGGGGAGACTGAAGCTTTCTTT. The chain combines TRBV30 with TRBJ1-1, with D possibly TRBD1 on 5 matching bases. The V gene lost 4 bases and the J gene lost 5 bases, with 14 bases spanning the gap. The CDR3 is 13 residues long. CDR1 GTSNPN and CDR2 SVGIG come from the germline V gene (reference sequence).

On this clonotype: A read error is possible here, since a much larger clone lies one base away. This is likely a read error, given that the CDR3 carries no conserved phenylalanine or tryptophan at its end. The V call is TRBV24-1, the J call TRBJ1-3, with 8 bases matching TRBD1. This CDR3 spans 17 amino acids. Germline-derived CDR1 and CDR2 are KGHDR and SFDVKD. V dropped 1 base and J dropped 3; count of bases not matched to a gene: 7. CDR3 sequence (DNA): TGTGCCACCAGTGATTTAGAGCACAGGGGGTGTGGAAACACCATATATTCT. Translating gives CATSDLEHRGCGNTIYS.

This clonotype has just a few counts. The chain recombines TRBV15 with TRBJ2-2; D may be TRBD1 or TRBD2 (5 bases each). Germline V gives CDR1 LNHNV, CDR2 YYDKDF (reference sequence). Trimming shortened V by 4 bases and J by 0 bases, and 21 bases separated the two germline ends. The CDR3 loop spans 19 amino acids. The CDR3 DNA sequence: TGTGCCACCAGCAAGCCCCGGGACCTAGCCGCTTCGAACACCGGGGAGCTGTTTTTT. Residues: CATSKPRDLAASNTGELFF.